This TCR beta chain is drawn from a study of beta chain features in type 1 diabetes. General study findings and limits: Patients' naive, central memory and Treg TCRB repertoires seemed closer to one another than those of healthy donors.

The investigators reverse transcribed all of the isolated RNA, so they sequenced expressed TCRB transcripts. The data were produced by immunoSEQ multiplex PCR, yet TCRdb's version contains in-frame clones alone and is incomplete. This table has about 260,000 clones, under 70% appearing once. A CD45RO/CCR7/CD25/CD127/CD95/CD27 panel sorted naive, central memory, regulatory and stem cell-like memory CD4+ cells. The CDR3 covers 12 residues. The V end was cut by 1 base, the J end by 4 bases, with 5 bases between. CDR1 GTSNPN and CDR2 SVGIG come from the germline V gene (reference sequence). Note on this clone: Antigen: not known.

The sequenced material came from naive CD4+ T cells from blood. The sequence was collected from a man in his thirties or forties in good health. This chain joins TRBV30 and TRBJ1-5; unclear D gene. The CDR3 here is CAWSDINQPQHF. DNA for the CDR3: TGTGCCTGGAGTGACATAAATCAGCCCCAGCATTTT.